The 27 T cell receptor beta chains listed next were all sequenced from one sample in a study of blood T cell repertoires in COVID-19. The repertoire was sequenced with immunoSEQ multiplex PCR; TCRdb's copy has only in-frame clones and lacks some. This table has approximately 35,000 clones, over 75% appearing once. Sequencing was performed on peripheral blood. The receptors here all came from a man between 60 and 75 years old with active COVID-19.

The chain uses TRBV6-5 and TRBJ2-7; TRBD2 is a possible D gene (5 bases). The CDR3 spans 13 residues. Trimming removed 6 bases from V and 2 bases from J, with 11 bases in between. Germline V gene lookup returns CDR1 MNHEY and CDR2 SVGAGI. The CDR3 sequence is CASSPRDTYEQYF. CDR3 bases: TGTGCCAGCAGCCCACGGGATACCTACGAGCAGTACTTC.

The gene calls are TRBV29-1 and TRBJ2-3, with 10 positions matching TRBD1. Germline lookup yields CDR1 SQVTM and CDR2 ANQGSEA. The CDR3 length is 14 residues. The V segment lost 6 bases and the J segment 2 bases; nucleotides outside the gene matches: 5. The CDR3 reads CSVSTGGPTDTQYF. The DNA of the CDR3 is TGCAGCGTCTCGACAGGGGGCCCCACAGATACGCAGTATTTT.

Here the CDR3 DNA reads TGTGCCGTGGGGCACGGGTCCGGGGAGCTGTTTTTT. Amino acid sequence: CAVGHGSGELFF. V usage is TRBV10-3 and J usage is TRBJ2-2; D may be TRBD1 (5 bases). CDR1 and CDR2 from the germline V gene are ENHRY and SYGVKD. The CDR3 is 12 amino acids. V was shortened by 11 bases and J by 6 bases, with 13 bases between the two germline ends.

The V and J genes are TRBV16 and TRBJ1-2, with a tentative D call TRBD1 (6 bases). Trimming removed 4 bases at V and 3 bases at J, with 12 bases between. The CDR3 consists of 14 residues. CDR1 is KGHSY and CDR2 is FQNENV in the germline V gene. CDR3: CASSPLQGDYGYTF. In nucleotides, the CDR3 is TGTGCCAGCAGCCCGTTACAGGGAGACTATGGCTACACCTTC.

V usage is TRBV3-1 (or the pseudogene TRBV3-2) and J usage is TRBJ2-1, with D possibly matching TRBD2 (5 bases). CDR1 is LGHDT, CDR2 YNNKEL, per germline (reference sequence). V lost 4 bases to trimming and J lost 3 bases, with 10 bases between them. The CDR3 consists of 14 residues. The CDR3 sequence is CASSRDSDYNEQFF. The DNA for the CDR3 is TGTGCCAGCAGCCGGGATAGCGACTACAATGAGCAGTTCTTC.

The CDR3 is CASSQGRGAAFF. For the CDR3, the DNA is TGTGCCAGCAGCCAAGGCAGGGGCGCGGCTTTCTTT. This chain joins TRBV3-1 (or the pseudogene TRBV3-2) and TRBJ1-1; possibly TRBD1 for D (6 bases). The CDR3 spans 12 residues. CDR1 and CDR2 (germline): LGHDT, YNNKEL (reference sequence). V lost 1 base and J lost 11, with 11 bases in between.

J is TRBJ2-1 and V is TRBV11-3, with TRBD1 matching 8 bases. Trimming removed 1 base from V and 1 base from J; junction bases left unmatched: 3. Per the germline V gene, CDR1 is SGHNT and CDR2 is YENEEA. The CDR3 runs 16 residues. Here the CDR3 reads CASSLGQGASYNEQFF. The CDR3 nucleotides read TGTGCCAGCAGCTTAGGGCAGGGGGCATCCTACAATGAGCAGTTCTTC.

The rearrangement uses TRBV9 and TRBJ1-1, with TRBD1 as a possible D gene (6 bases). Trimming shortened V by 0 bases and J by 2 bases, and 8 bases separated the two germline ends. The CDR3 covers 14 residues. CDR1 is SGDLS, CDR2 YYNGEE, per germline. The CDR3 DNA reads TGTGCCAGCAGCGTAGCGGGGGGCAACACTGAAGCTTTCTTT. As protein: CASSVAGGNTEAFF.

The rearrangement links TRBV28 to TRBJ2-7, with D unclear. CDR1 and CDR2 (germline): MDHEN, SYDVKM. CDR3 length: 13 amino acids. Trimming left V 3 bases short and J 0 bases short, with 6 bases between. The CDR3 DNA reads TGTGCCAGCAGTTTGGGCAGCTCCTACGAGCAGTACTTC. This codes for CASSLGSSYEQYF.

The genes are TRBV5-1 and TRBJ1-5, with TRBD1 as a possible D gene (6 bases). Trimming stripped 1 base from V and 8 bases from J, with 19 bases between. The germline V gene encodes CDR1 SGHRS and CDR2 YFSETQ. The CDR3 is 16 residues long. In DNA, the CDR3 is TGCGCCAGCAGCTTGACTGGACAGACGGCGGGGGAGCCCCAGCATTTT. Amino acid sequence: CASSLTGQTAGEPQHF.

This clone was counted a single time. This chain uses TRBV5-6 with TRBJ2-7; 11 nucleotides match TRBD2. The germline CDR1 and CDR2 sequences are SGHDT and YYEEEE. The CDR3 is 14 amino acids. With V trimmed by 2 bases and J by 7 bases, 5 bases remained unmatched. The CDR3 nucleotides are TGTGCCAGCAGCTTACTAGCGGGAGCTGGGGAGCAGTACTTC. Translated: CASSLLAGAGEQYF.

The rearrangement uses TRBV19 and TRBJ1-1; D gene ambiguous. The CDR3 spans 13 residues. Germline assignment: CDR1 LNHDA and CDR2 SQIVND (reference sequence). The ends were cut back, 7 bases at V and 1 base at J, with 10 bases in the middle. Here the CDR3 DNA reads TGTGCCAGTACTAAGAGGAGGAACACTGAAGCTTTCTTT. It specifies CASTKRRNTEAFF.

This chain links TRBV14 with TRBJ1-1; possibly TRBD1 for D (6 bases). The CDR3 has 16 residues. In germline, CDR1 is SGHDN, CDR2 FVKESK. Trimming pared 3 bases from V and 0 bases from J, leaving 14 bases between. The CDR3 DNA reads as TGTGCCAGCAGCCAGAATGCAGGGGCCGTGAACACTGAAGCTTTCTTT. Protein: CASSQNAGAVNTEAFF.

This rearrangement joins TRBV19 to TRBJ2-7; perhaps TRBD1 as D (5 bases). Trimming removed 3 bases from V and 2 bases from J, with 11 bases in between. The germline gives CDR1 LNHDA, CDR2 SQIVND (reference sequence). The CDR3 is made up of 14 amino acids. CDR3 region: CASSIRRGPYEQYF. The CDR3 nucleotides read TGTGCCAGTAGTATTAGAAGGGGCCCCTACGAGCAGTACTTC.

This clone was counted only a few times. This sequence joins TRBV6-2 or TRBV6-3 and TRBJ2-7; 8 nucleotides match TRBD2. Germline CDR1 and CDR2: MNHEY and SVGEGT. This CDR3 region has 15 residues. The V segment lost 3 bases and the J segment 5 bases; nucleotides outside the gene matches: 9. The CDR3 loop reads CASSYWVAGSDEQYF. CDR3 bases: TGTGCCAGCAGTTATTGGGTAGCGGGGTCGGACGAGCAGTACTTC.

Remarks on this clone: The junction does not match germline at one end; this may be a read error. The chain has TRBV7-7 and TRBJ2-7; D is unclear. Germline V gene sequence: CDR1 SSHAT, CDR2 FNYEAQ (reference sequence). The length of the CDR3 is 14 residues. In nucleotides, the CDR3 is TGTGCTAGCAGCCCCTCGCGAAATTCCTACGAGCAGTACTTC. Its protein is CASSPSRNSYEQYF.

The chain combines TRBV7-9 with TRBJ2-3, with D possibly TRBD2 on 6 matching bases. Germline assignment: CDR1 SEHNR and CDR2 FQNEAQ (reference sequence). The CDR3 length is 16 residues. Trimming took 4 bases from V and 5 from J, leaving 19 bases between them. CDR3 sequence reads: CASSSGQRAGIDTQYF. The CDR3 nucleotides are TGTGCCAGCAGCTCTGGGCAGCGGGCGGGTATAGATACGCAGTATTTT.

The genes are TRBV7-3 and TRBJ1-4; D is unclear. Germline V gene lookup returns CDR1 SGHTA and CDR2 FQGTGA. V was clipped by 5 bases and J by 5 bases, with 15 bases between them. The CDR3 is 15 amino acids. In DNA, the CDR3 is TGTGCCAGCAGCCCCGGGAATACTAAGAATGAAAAACTGTTTTTT. Its translation is CASSPGNTKNEKLFF.

This chain links TRBV5-1 with TRBJ2-7; 11 bases fit TRBD2. Per the germline V gene, CDR1 is SGHRS and CDR2 is YFSETQ. The CDR3 consists of 15 residues. Trimming took 1 base from V and 3 from J; bases not matched to a gene: 3. CDR3 sequence reads: CASSLPGTSGYEQYF. In nucleotides, the CDR3 is TGCGCCAGCAGCTTGCCCGGGACTAGCGGCTACGAGCAGTACTTC.

The rearrangement joins TRBV27 to TRBJ2-4; tentatively, D is TRBD2 (5 bases). V was pared by 2 bases and J by 6 bases, with 14 bases between. The germline V gene encodes CDR1 MNHEY and CDR2 SMNVEV (reference sequence). This CDR3 is built from 15 residues. The CDR3 sequence: CASSLTPSRGNIQYF. The DNA for the CDR3 is TGTGCCAGCAGTTTAACCCCATCCCGGGGAAACATTCAGTACTTC.

The chain uses TRBV10-2 and TRBJ1-5; 11 nucleotides match TRBD1. The germline CDR1 and CDR2 sequences are WSHSY and SAAADI. The V and J ends lost 4 bases and 6 bases, in that order; junction bases with no gene match: 2. This CDR3 region has 14 residues. CDR3 residues: CASSGTGGSQPQHF. The CDR3 DNA reads as TGCGCCAGCAGTGGGACAGGGGGCAGTCAGCCCCAGCATTTT.

The rearrangement links TRBV15 to TRBJ1-6; maybe TRBD1 (5 bases). Germline V gene lookup returns CDR1 LNHNV and CDR2 YYDKDF (reference sequence). Trimming stripped 0 bases from V and 0 bases from J, with 18 bases between. The CDR3 totals 20 residues. The DNA for the CDR3 is TGTGCCACCAGCAGAGATCGTCCGACAGAGGCCCGCTCCTATAATTCACCCCTCCACTTT. Amino acids: CATSRDRPTEARSYNSPLHF.

The rearrangement links TRBV30 to TRBJ2-5; 16 nucleotides match TRBD2. The CDR3 sequence is 19 residues long. CDR1 and CDR2 from the germline V gene are GTSNPN and SVGIG (reference sequence). V lost 3 bases and J lost 2; bases outside the gene matches: 12. In DNA form, the CDR3 reads TGTGCCTGGAGCCCTGGGACTAGCGGGAGGGCCCCGTGGCAAGAGACCCAGTACTTC. Translated: CAWSPGTSGRAPWQETQYF.

The chain recombines TRBV5-1 with TRBJ2-2; 9 nucleotides match TRBD1. This CDR3 spans 15 amino acids. Germline lookup yields CDR1 SGHRS and CDR2 YFSETQ. V shed 6 bases, J shed 1 base, and the junction held 4 bases outside the gene matches. CDR3 bases: TGCGCCAGCAATCCGGGACAGGGGAACACCGGGGAGCTGTTTTTT. It is translated as CASNPGQGNTGELFF. Full variable domain (outside the CDR3, taken from reference TRBV5-1 and TRBJ2-2): KAGVTQTPRYLIKTRGQQVTLSCSPISGHRSVSWYQQTPGQGLQFLFEYFSETQRNKGNFPGRFSGRQFSNSRSEMNVSTLELGDSALYLCASNPGQGNTGELFFGEGSRLTVL.

J is TRBJ1-2 and V is TRBV19; D perhaps matches TRBD1 (5 bases). V was cut by 6 bases and J by 8 bases, with 10 bases left in between. Germline V lookup: CDR1 LNHDA, CDR2 SQIVND (reference sequence). The CDR3 is 11 residues long. In DNA form, the CDR3 reads TGTGCCAGTAGACAGGAGGGGGGCTACACCTTC. It translates to CASRQEGGYTF.

The V call is TRBV4-2, the J call TRBJ2-1, with 16 bases fitting TRBD2. Per germline, CDR1 LGHNA and CDR2 YNFKEQ. V gave up 1 base and J gave up 9 bases; unmatched junction bases: 6. The length of the CDR3 is 17 residues. The DNA for the CDR3 is TGTGCCAGCAGCCAAGTGGGACTAGCGGGAGGGGGGAGTGAGCAGTTCTTC. It is translated as CASSQVGLAGGGSEQFF.

This clone was recorded only once. The chain has TRBV30 and TRBJ2-1; 8 nucleotides align to TRBD2. This CDR3 has 14 amino acids. The V segment lost 2 bases and the J segment 7 bases; nucleotides outside the gene matches: 7. The germline V gene encodes CDR1 GTSNPN and CDR2 SVGIG (reference sequence). As DNA, the CDR3 is TGTGCCTGGAGTAGTAGCGGGATGATTAATGAGCAGTTCTTC. It encodes CAWSSSGMINEQFF.